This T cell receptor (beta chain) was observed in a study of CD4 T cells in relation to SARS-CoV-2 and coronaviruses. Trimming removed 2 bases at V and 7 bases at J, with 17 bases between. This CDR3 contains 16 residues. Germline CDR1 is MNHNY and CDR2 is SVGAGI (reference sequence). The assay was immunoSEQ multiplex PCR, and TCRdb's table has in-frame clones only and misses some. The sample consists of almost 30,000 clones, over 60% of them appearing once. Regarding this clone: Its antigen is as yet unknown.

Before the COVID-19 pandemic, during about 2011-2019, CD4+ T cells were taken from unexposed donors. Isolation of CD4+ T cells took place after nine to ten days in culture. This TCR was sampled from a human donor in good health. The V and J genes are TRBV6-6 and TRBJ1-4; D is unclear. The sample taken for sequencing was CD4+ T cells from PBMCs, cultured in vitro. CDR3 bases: TGTGCCAGCAGTTACGCAACCGGGAGGGAGGGTGAAAAACTGTTTTTT. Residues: CASSYATGREGEKLFF.